This TCR beta chain was retrieved from a study of beta chain features in type 1 diabetes. Study summary: Cell yields, gender and age were comparable in patients and healthy donors.

General study findings and limits: Moderate but significant shortening of TCRB CDR3s was recorded in all four CD4+ subsets from Type 1 diabetes patients.

Central memory, naive, regulatory and stem cell-like memory CD4+ cells were sorted by CD45RO/CCR7/CD25/CD127/CD95/CD27. The CDR3 contains 15 residues. Germline-derived CDR1 and CDR2 are GTSNPN and SVGIG (reference sequence). V trimming: 4 bases; J trimming: 0 bases; junction bases outside the gene matches: 5. Every bit of the isolated RNA underwent reverse transcription, so sequencing read expressed TCRB transcripts. The data were produced by immunoSEQ multiplex PCR, yet TCRdb's version contains in-frame clones alone and is incomplete. The sample gives approximately 240,000 clones, under 20% of which show up once; about 0.092% is in the top ten. Details on this clone: What it recognizes is unknown.

The TCR originated in a man aged 25-45 years with type 1 diabetes. The chain uses TRBV30 and TRBJ2-3; the match to TRBD2 covers 9 bases. What was sequenced was naive CD4+ T cells from blood. The CDR3: CAWTGTSSSTDTQYF. As DNA, the CDR3 is TGTGCCTGGACAGGGACTAGCTCTAGCACAGATACGCAGTATTTT.